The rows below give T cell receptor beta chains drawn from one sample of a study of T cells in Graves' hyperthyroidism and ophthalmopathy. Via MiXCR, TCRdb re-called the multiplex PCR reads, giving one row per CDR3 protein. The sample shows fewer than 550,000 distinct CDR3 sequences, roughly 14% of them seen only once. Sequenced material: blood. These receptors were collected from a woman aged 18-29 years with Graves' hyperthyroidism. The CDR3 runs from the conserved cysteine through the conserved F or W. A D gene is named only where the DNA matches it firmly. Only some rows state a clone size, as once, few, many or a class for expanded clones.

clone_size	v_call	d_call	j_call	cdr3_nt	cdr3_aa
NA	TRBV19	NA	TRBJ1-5	TGTGCCAGTAGTATAATCTTTGGGGGGGAATACCCCCTACATCAGCCCCAGCATTTT	CASSIIFGGEYPLHQPQHF
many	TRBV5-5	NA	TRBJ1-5	TGTGCCAGCAGCTTGGGGCAGCCGTATAGCAATCAGCCCCAGCATTTT	CASSLGQPYSNQPQHF
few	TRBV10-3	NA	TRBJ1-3	TGTGCCATTAAGCCCGACAGAAGCTCTGGAAACACCATATATTTT	CAIKPDRSSGNTIYF
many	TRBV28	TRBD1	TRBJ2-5	TGTGCCAGCACGGCCGGACAGGGGTACCAAGAGACCCAGTACTTC	CASTAGQGYQETQYF
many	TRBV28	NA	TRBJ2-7	TGTGCCAGCACTCAAAGCCCGGGGGCAGGGTTTAGCTCCTACGAGCAGTACTTC	CASTQSPGAGFSSYEQYF
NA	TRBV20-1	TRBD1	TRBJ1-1	TGCAGTGCTACCCCCGGGACAGGGGGTTTTGAAGCTTTCTTT	CSATPGTGGFEAFF
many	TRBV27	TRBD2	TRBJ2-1	TGTGCCAGCAGTTTAGAGGGTGCGGGAGTCTACAATGAGCAGTTCTTC	CASSLEGAGVYNEQFF
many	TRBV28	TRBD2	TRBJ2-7	TGTGCCAGCAGTTTAAGTCCTAGCGGTAGCTCCTACGAGCAGTACTTC	CASSLSPSGSSYEQYF
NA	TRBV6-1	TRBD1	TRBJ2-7	TGTGCCAGCAGAACCGACAGGGGATCCTACGAGCAGTACTTC	CASRTDRGSYEQYF
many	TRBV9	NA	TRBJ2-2	TGTGCCAGCAGCGTAGGTCGCTTGTGGGGACGTGGCACCGGGGAGCTGTTTTTT	CASSVGRLWGRGTGELFF
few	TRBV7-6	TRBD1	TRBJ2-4	TGTGCCAGCAGCCGCACCTTCTCGCGGCAGGGGGCCGGCAAAAACATTCAGTACTTC	CASSRTFSRQGAGKNIQYF
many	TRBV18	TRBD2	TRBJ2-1	TGTGCCAGCTCACAGAGGGACTATGGGATATCCAATGAGCAGTTCTTC	CASSQRDYGISNEQFF
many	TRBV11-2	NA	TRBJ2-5	TGTGCCAGCAGCATAGAAGAGACCCAGTACTTC	CASSIEETQYF
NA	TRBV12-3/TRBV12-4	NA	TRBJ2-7	TGTGCCAGCAGTACAGGGACAGCGGGGGAGCAGTACTTC	CASSTGTAGEQYF
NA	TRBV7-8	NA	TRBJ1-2	TGTGCCAGCAGGACGGGACCGCTCGATGGCTACACCTTC	CASRTGPLDGYTF
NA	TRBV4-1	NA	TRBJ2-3	TGCGCCAGCAGCCGTTCGCAGGGGAACTTGCATACAGATACGCAGTATTTT	CASSRSQGNLHTDTQYF
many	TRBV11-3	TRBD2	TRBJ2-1	TGTGCCAGCAGCTTAGAGGGGGGGGGGTACAATGAGCAGTTCTTC	CASSLEGGGYNEQFF
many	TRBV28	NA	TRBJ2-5	TGTGCCAGCAGTTCGGCCGGGACTGGGGAGACCCAGTACTTC	CASSSAGTGETQYF
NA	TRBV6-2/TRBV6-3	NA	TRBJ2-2	TGTGCCAGCAGTTACCAACTGGCCGGGGAGCTGTTTTTT	CASSYQLAGELFF
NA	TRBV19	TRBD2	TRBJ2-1	TGTGCCAGCAATCCTACTAGCGGGAGTGTCCATGAGCAGTTCTTC	CASNPTSGSVHEQFF
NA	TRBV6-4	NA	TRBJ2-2	TGTGCCAGCAGTGAGGATAGCGGCAACACCGGGGAGCTGTTTTTT	CASSEDSGNTGELFF
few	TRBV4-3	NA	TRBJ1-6	TGCGCCAGCAGCCAAGATCGGGGACTTTGGCCCCTCCACTTT	CASSQDRGLWPLHF
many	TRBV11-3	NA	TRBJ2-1	TGTGCCAGCAGCCAGGACGGCAATGAGCAGTTCTTC	CASSQDGNEQFF
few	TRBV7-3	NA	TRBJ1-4	TGTGCCAGCAGCTTAGGAGGGGTCCCAACTAATGAAAAACTGTTTTTT	CASSLGGVPTNEKLFF
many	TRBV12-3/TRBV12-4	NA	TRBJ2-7	TGTGCCAGCAGTTCTCCCCGGACTCATTACGAGCAGTACTTC	CASSSPRTHYEQYF
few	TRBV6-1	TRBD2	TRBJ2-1	TGTGCCAGCAGTCGACTAGCGGGAGGGCCCAACTACAATGAGCAGTTCTTC	CASSRLAGGPNYNEQFF
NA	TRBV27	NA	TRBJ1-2	TGTGCCAGCAGTTCCCCTCTAAGGAACTATGGCTACACCTTC	CASSSPLRNYGYTF
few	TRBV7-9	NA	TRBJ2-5	TGTGCCAGCAGCTTAGCGGGGTGGGCTCCACCAGAGACCCAGTACTTC	CASSLAGWAPPETQYF
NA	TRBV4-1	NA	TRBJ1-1	TGCGCCAGCAGCCAAGAAGGCGGCAGGGGACACACTGAAGCTTTCTTT	CASSQEGGRGHTEAFF
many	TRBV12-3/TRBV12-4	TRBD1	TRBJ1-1	TGTGCCAGCAGTTTAGGCAGGGGGCACACTGAAGCTTTCTTT	CASSLGRGHTEAFF
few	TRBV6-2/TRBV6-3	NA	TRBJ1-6	TGTGCCAGCAGGGGTCTCCGCATAAATTCACCCCTCCACTTT	CASRGLRINSPLHF
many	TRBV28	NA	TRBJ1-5	TGTGCCAGCAGGCCGCCGGGGGCTGGACAGCCCCAGCATTTT	CASRPPGAGQPQHF
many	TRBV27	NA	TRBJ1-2	TGTGCCAGCAGTTTATTATCGGCAGGGATAAACTATGGCTACACCTTC	CASSLLSAGINYGYTF
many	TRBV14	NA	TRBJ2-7	TGTGCCAGCAGCCAAGCGGGAGCGGGCTACGAGCAGTACTTC	CASSQAGAGYEQYF
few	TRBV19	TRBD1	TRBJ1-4	TGTGCCAGTAAGGGGGACAGTCGCTCGGGGGAAAAACTGTTTTTT	CASKGDSRSGEKLFF